This T cell receptor beta chain is from a study of cytomegalovirus exposure and HLA in healthy donors. Amplification used 60 Vbeta primers and 13 Jbeta primers. Some clones are missing from TCRdb's copy, which holds only in-frame ones; the method was immunoSEQ multiplex PCR. This sample contains under 200,000 clones. The sample taken for sequencing was PBMCs. The TCR comes from a man aged 25 to 45 in good health and CMV-seronegative.

The CDR3 loop is CAISGRADEQYF. In nucleotides, the CDR3 is TGTGCCATCAGCGGGAGGGCCGACGAGCAGTACTTC. This chain uses TRBV10-3 with TRBJ2-7; 8 nucleotides line up with TRBD2. Germline V gene sequence: CDR1 ENHRY, CDR2 SYGVKD. With 6 bases clipped from V and 5 bases from J, the junction kept 3 bases outside the gene matches. The CDR3 length is 12 residues.